These 14 T cell receptor beta chains share one sample of origin, sequenced in a study of T cell repertoires in cytomegalovirus infection. Their target antigens are unknown. TCRdb fed the reads into MiXCR, producing one record per CDR3 protein. The sample yields 250,000 to 400,000 distinct CDR3 sequences, approximately 25% seen once. The sequences come from cultured PBMCs, collected from culture after CMV antigen stimulation. The source is a human donor in good health (CMV status not recorded). Some clones in this sample may be carry-over from other donors' samples.

The count of this clonotype is one. This chain joins TRBV24-1 and TRBJ2-3; 8 nucleotides agree with TRBD2. Germline trimming cut 4 bases from V and 3 bases from J; bases unmatched to any gene: 8. There are 16 residues in the CDR3. From germline, CDR1 is KGHDR and CDR2 SFDVKD. In nucleotides, the CDR3 is TGTGCCACCAGTGAATCGAGCGGGAGAGTTACAGATACGCAGTATTTT. This sequence encodes CATSESSGRVTDTQYF.

This clonotype was seen many times. This chain uses TRBV12-3 or TRBV12-4 with TRBJ2-1; tentatively, D is TRBD2 (6 bases). This CDR3 is built from 15 residues. V gave up 6 bases and J gave up 2 bases, with 14 bases separating them. This CDR3 reads CASRQLAYPYNEQFF. CDR3 sequence (DNA): TGTGCCAGCAGACAACTAGCTTATCCCTACAATGAGCAGTTCTTC.

This clonotype has only a few counts. The CDR3 reads CSAVRGTQYF. The CDR3 nucleotides read TGCAGTGCTGTGAGGGGGACCCAGTACTTC. The chain joins TRBV20-1 to TRBJ2-5; tentatively, D is TRBD1 or TRBD2 (5 bases each). Germline values: CDR1 DFQATT, CDR2 SNEGSKA (reference sequence). The CDR3 runs 10 residues. V was shortened by 5 bases and J by 7 bases, with 8 bases between the two germline ends.

This clonotype has ten or more counts. This chain connects TRBV6-2 or TRBV6-3 to TRBJ2-3; 9 bases map to TRBD2. The CDR3 has 15 amino acids. Germline-derived CDR1 and CDR2 are MNHEY and SVGEGT. The V and J ends lost 6 bases and 0 bases, in that order; junction bases with no gene match: 4. In nucleotides, the CDR3 is TGTGCCAGCAGCCAGCGGGAGGAAAGCACAGATACGCAGTATTTT. It specifies CASSQREESTDTQYF.

This chain links TRBV11-2 with TRBJ1-3; maybe TRBD1 (6 bases). This CDR3 comprises 17 residues. V was cut by 0 bases and J by 1 base, with 13 bases left in between. CDR1 and CDR2 (germline): SGHAT, FQNNGV. The CDR3 sequence is CASSLDPGELSGNTIYF. The CDR3 DNA follows: TGTGCCAGCAGCTTAGATCCAGGGGAACTATCTGGAAACACCATATATTTT. Combining the CDR3 with reference TRBV11-2 and TRBJ1-3 gives the whole variable domain EAGVAQSPRYKIIEKRQSVAFWCNPISGHATLYWYQQILGQGPKLLIQFQNNGVVDDSQLPKDRFSAERLKGVDSTLKIQPAKLEDSAVYLCASSLDPGELSGNTIYFGEGSWLTVV.

The genes are TRBV4-3 and TRBJ1-1; D is unresolved. V dropped 0 bases and J dropped 5 bases, with 7 bases sitting between them. The length of the CDR3 is 13 residues. Germline V gene lookup returns CDR1 LGHNA and CDR2 YSLEER. The CDR3 DNA is TGCGCCAGCAGCCAAGAGAGAGTTACTGAAGCTTTCTTT. Translation gives CASSQERVTEAFF.

This clonotype showed up many times. The CDR3 loop reads CASSLVQNTGELFF. CDR3 bases: TGTGCCAGCAGCTTAGTCCAAAACACCGGGGAGCTGTTTTTT. The chain carries TRBV7-2 and TRBJ2-2; D is ambiguous. CDR1 SGHTA and CDR2 FQGNSA come from the germline V gene. The CDR3 is made up of 14 amino acids. The germline V and J ends were trimmed by 1 base and 2 bases, with 5 bases remaining between them.

V and J are TRBV28 and TRBJ1-4; 7 bases agree with TRBD1. The CDR3 extends over 15 amino acids. From germline, CDR1 is MDHEN and CDR2 SYDVKM. J was trimmed by 4 bases and V by 7 bases; bases with no gene match: 9. CDR3 region: CASTPPTGNNEKLFF. Here the CDR3 DNA reads TGTGCCAGCACCCCTCCGACAGGGAATAATGAAAAACTGTTTTTT. Filled out from reference TRBV28 and TRBJ1-4, the complete variable domain reads DVKVTQSSRYLVKRTGEKVFLECVQDMDHENMFWYRQDPGLGLRLIYFSYDVKMKEKGDIPEGYSVSREKKERFSLILESASTNQTSMYLCASTPPTGNNEKLFFGSGTQLSVL.

V is TRBV7-9 and J is TRBJ1-4; a weak D match, TRBD1 (6 bases). V lost 1 base, J lost 3 bases, and 15 bases lay in between. There are 17 residues in the CDR3. Germline CDR1 and CDR2: SEHNR and FQNEAQ (reference sequence). The CDR3 protein is CASSLVTGFAANEKLFF. The DNA for the CDR3 is TGTGCCAGCAGCTTAGTTACAGGGTTCGCGGCTAATGAAAAACTGTTTTTT.

In nucleotides, the CDR3 is TGCGCCAGCAGCCAAACCCCCGAGGCTGCGGGAGGGTACAATGAGCAGTTCTTC. This gives the protein CASSQTPEAAGGYNEQFF. This chain connects TRBV4-1 to TRBJ2-1; 9 nucleotides agree with TRBD2. V gave up 2 bases and J gave up 4 bases; unmatched junction bases: 12. The CDR3 contains 18 residues. Per germline, CDR1 MGHRA and CDR2 YSYEKL.

By sample fraction, this clonotype is medium-sized. This chain links TRBV29-1 with TRBJ2-1, with 7 bases that match TRBD1. Germline CDR1 and CDR2: SQVTM and ANQGSEA. The CDR3 runs to 12 residues. V dropped 7 bases and J dropped 6; count of bases not matched to a gene: 6. The CDR3 protein is CSGGDRVNEQFF. CDR3 DNA sequence: TGCAGCGGGGGAGACAGGGTCAATGAGCAGTTCTTC.

V is TRBV28 and J is TRBJ2-1; 12 bases align to TRBD2. V shed 10 bases and J 2 bases; nucleotides not matched to a gene: 6. The CDR3 extends over 15 amino acids. CDR1 and CDR2 (germline): MDHEN, SYDVKM. DNA of the CDR3: TGTGCCACACTAGCGGGAGGAACCCCCTACAATGAGCAGTTCTTC. It translates to CATLAGGTPYNEQFF.

This clonotype occurred many times. J is TRBJ2-7 and V is TRBV7-2, with TRBD2 matching 9 bases. Germline lookup yields CDR1 SGHTA and CDR2 FQGNSA. The CDR3 totals 15 residues. J gave up 3 bases and V 1 base, and 4 bases lay outside the gene matches. Here the CDR3 reads CASSLGGRGLYEQYF. The CDR3 bases are TGTGCCAGCAGCTTAGGCGGGAGGGGCCTCTACGAGCAGTACTTC.

The chain joins TRBV7-9 to TRBJ1-2; D may be TRBD1 (6 bases). Germline-derived CDR1 and CDR2 are SEHNR and FQNEAQ (reference sequence). Deletions cut 2 bases from V and 4 bases from J, with 14 bases between. The CDR3 spans 15 residues. In DNA form, the CDR3 reads TGTGCCAGCAGCTTAACCGGGACATTAATCTATGGCTACACCTTC. The encoded protein is CASSLTGTLIYGYTF.